This T cell receptor (beta chain) was sequenced in a study of CD8+ T cells in alopecia areata. The CDR3 spans 15 residues. Trimming removed 7 bases at V and 8 bases at J, with 23 bases between. Germline-derived CDR1 and CDR2 are MNHEY and SVGAGI. In each case, RNA was isolated and then reverse transcribed into cDNA as the sequencing template. Generated by immunoSEQ multiplex PCR, the TCRdb table keeps only in-frame clones and is missing some. Among 110,000 or so clones, over 60% were seen once, and the ten largest hold 2.8%. Specimen: CD4+ T cells sorted from blood. This chain joins TRBV6-5 and TRBJ1-2, with D tentatively TRBD1 (6 bases). The TCR was taken from a human donor in good health. The CDR3 DNA reads as TGTGCCAGCAAACCAGAATTACAGGGCGTCGGGGGCTACACCTTC. This translates into CASKPELQGVGGYTF.